This passage covers 17 T cell receptor beta chains from one sample sequenced in a study of blood T cells in healthy people across ages (dated by TCRdb to the mid-2010s). Library preparation was by 5' RACE. The second PCR ran for about 7 to 11 cycles and used a J-beta primer mix along with a sample-barcoded 5' primer. TCRdb trimmed the raw reads at Q25, called clones with MiXCR and kept productive beta chains. All rows with the same CDR3 protein become a single entry with the most common DNA and genes. The sample records around 1,800,000 distinct CDR3 sequences, around 42% of which are singletons. Approximately 22% of the sample is in the top ten clones. The sequenced sample consisted of blood. The source of these receptors is a human donor in good health.

This clonotype was counted a few times. The V call is TRBV24-1, the J call TRBJ2-3; the D gene is possibly TRBD1 (6 bases). Germline-derived CDR1 and CDR2 are KGHDR and SFDVKD. The CDR3 is 16 amino acids. The V end lost 3 bases, the J end lost 2 bases, and 14 bases lay between the germline ends. CDR3 amino acids: CATSDPRQETTDTQYF. The CDR3 DNA sequence: TGTGCCACCAGTGATCCCAGACAGGAGACCACAGATACGCAGTATTTT.

This rearrangement joins TRBV6-5 to TRBJ2-7; TRBD1 matches at 9 bases. The CDR3 covers 15 residues. From germline, CDR1 is MNHEY and CDR2 SVGAGI. The V segment lost 4 bases and the J segment 2 bases; nucleotides outside the gene matches: 6. CDR3 residues: CASSSGTGWAYEQYF. CDR3 bases: TGTGCCAGCAGTTCAGGGACAGGGTGGGCCTACGAGCAGTACTTC.

The V gene is TRBV4-3, the J gene TRBJ2-1; a possible D gene is TRBD2 (5 bases). V was clipped by 6 bases and J by 10 bases, with 13 bases between them. Looked up from germline, CDR1 is LGHNA and CDR2 is YSLEER. CDR3 length: 12 residues. CDR3 nucleotide sequence: TGCGCCAGCAGTGCGTTCCCGGGAGAGCAGTTCTTC. Amino acid sequence: CASSAFPGEQFF.

This clonotype was detected only a few times. The CDR3 sequence is CASSPRSQGGPQHF. CDR3 sequence (DNA): TGTGCCAGCTCACCACGGTCTCAGGGAGGGCCCCAGCATTTT. The V and J genes are TRBV18 and TRBJ1-5, with D possibly matching TRBD1 (5 bases). V shed 1 base and J shed 9 bases, with 13 bases lying between them. Germline values: CDR1 KGHSH, CDR2 LQKENI. The CDR3 has 14 amino acids.

This clonotype is a singleton in its sample. This chain joins TRBV7-2 and TRBJ2-2; unclear D gene. Germline CDR1 is SGHTA and CDR2 is FQGNSA. Trimming removed 4 bases from V and 8 bases from J, with 11 bases in between. The CDR3 extends over 13 amino acids. CDR3 region: CASSSIIQGELFF. Here the CDR3 DNA reads TGTGCCAGCAGCTCCATTATACAGGGGGAGCTGTTTTTT.

In this sample, this clonotype turned up a few times. The CDR3 coding sequence is TGCAGTGCTAGAGACCCTCGGGGGGGTGCCTACGAGCAGTACTTC. It specifies CSARDPRGGAYEQYF. The chain is built from TRBV20-1 and TRBJ2-7; 8 bases map to TRBD2. CDR1 is DFQATT and CDR2 is SNEGSKA in the germline V gene (reference sequence). The CDR3 spans 15 residues. After removal of 0 bases from V and 2 bases from J, the junction contained 6 bases not matched to a gene.

This clonotype was counted at least ten times. This chain connects TRBV29-1 to TRBJ2-1; the D is unclear. V was trimmed by 7 bases and J by 1 base, leaving 8 bases between them. The germline gives CDR1 SQVTM, CDR2 ANQGSEA. This CDR3 has 12 amino acids. The DNA for the CDR3 is TGCAGCGGGACGGTTTCCTACAATGAGCAGTTCTTC. Encoded protein: CSGTVSYNEQFF.

This clonotype came up a few times. The CDR3 reads CASSFGLGYGYTF. In nucleotides, the CDR3 is TGTGCCAGCAGTTTCGGTTTGGGGTATGGCTACACCTTC. The rearrangement joins TRBV28 to TRBJ1-2; D gene uncertain. The CDR3 is 13 amino acids. Per the germline V gene, CDR1 is MDHEN and CDR2 is SYDVKM. The V and J ends lost 3 bases and 5 bases respectively, with 10 bases between them.

This clonotype was observed a few times. The chain's CDR3 is CASSFRPNNEQFF. The CDR3 region has the DNA TGTGCCAGCAGTTTCAGACCCAACAATGAGCAGTTCTTC. The chain carries TRBV12-3 or TRBV12-4 and TRBJ2-1, with no clear D. The germline V and J ends were trimmed by 3 bases and 5 bases, with 8 bases remaining between them. The CDR3 consists of 13 residues.

V gene TRBV12-3 or TRBV12-4 combines with J gene TRBJ1-1; 9 bases are shared with TRBD1. V gave up 2 bases and J gave up 5 bases; unmatched junction bases: 9. This CDR3 has 16 amino acids. CDR3 region: CASSLFRDRARTEAFF. CDR3 nucleotides: TGTGCCAGCAGTTTATTTCGGGACAGGGCGCGAACTGAAGCTTTCTTT.

This clonotype has just a few counts. This chain joins TRBV5-8 and TRBJ2-5, with D perhaps TRBD2 (6 bases). The germline V and J ends were trimmed by 4 bases and 0 bases, with 16 bases remaining between them. Germline loops: CDR1 SGHTS, CDR2 YDEGEE. The CDR3 loop spans 16 amino acids. The CDR3 region has the DNA TGTGCCAGCAGCCCATTCCGGGGGTCAAACCAAGAGACCCAGTACTTC. Its protein product is CASSPFRGSNQETQYF.

The chain links TRBV5-1 to TRBJ2-7; 14 bases are a match to TRBD2. J gave up 2 bases and V 4 bases, and 11 bases lay outside the gene matches. The V gene's germline CDR1 is SGHRS and CDR2 YFSETQ. This CDR3 is 18 amino acids long. The DNA for the CDR3 is TGCGCCAGCAGCCCGGGACTAGCGGGGGTTCGCCCCACCTACGAGCAGTACTTC. Its translation: CASSPGLAGVRPTYEQYF.

The chain joins TRBV7-8 to TRBJ2-4; D may be TRBD2 (5 bases). The CDR3 sequence is 14 residues long. Germline CDR1 reads SGHVS; CDR2 reads FQNEAQ. V lost 1 base and J 6 bases, leaving 10 bases between the germline ends. The CDR3 DNA sequence: TGTGCCAGCAGCTTAGAAAGCGGACTAAACATTCAGTACTTC. This encodes CASSLESGLNIQYF.

The chain couples TRBV2 to TRBJ1-5; no clear D. Germline lookup yields CDR1 SNHLY and CDR2 FYNNEI. The germline V and J ends were trimmed by 4 bases and 11 bases, with 12 bases remaining between them. The CDR3 consists of 12 residues. CDR3 amino acids: CASSASQHSQHF. The CDR3 DNA reads TGTGCCAGCAGTGCGAGTCAACATTCCCAGCATTTT.

This rearrangement joins TRBV3-1 to TRBJ2-5; 9 nucleotides line up with TRBD2. The CDR3 covers 20 residues. The V segment lost 1 base and the J segment 0 bases; nucleotides outside the gene matches: 15. Germline V gene data show CDR1 as LGHDT and CDR2 as YNNKEL (reference sequence). CDR3 nucleotides: TGTGCCAGCAGCCAAGGTTTTCGAGGAGCGGGGGGCTTCAACCAAGAGACCCAGTACTTC. It codes for CASSQGFRGAGGFNQETQYF.

The chain uses TRBV11-2 and TRBJ1-1; maybe TRBD1 (5 bases). The V gene's germline CDR1 is SGHAT and CDR2 FQNNGV. CDR3 length: 15 residues. Trimming shortened V by 1 base and J by 11 bases, and 20 bases separated the two germline ends. The CDR3 DNA sequence: TGTGCCAGCAGCTTAGTACGGATGGGGGGGGTTTCGGCTTTCTTT. Its translation is CASSLVRMGGVSAFF.

This clonotype was recorded only once. The V gene is TRBV15, the J gene TRBJ1-2; no definite D call. The germline gives CDR1 LNHNV, CDR2 YYDKDF (reference sequence). Trimming removed 0 bases from V and 5 bases from J, with 10 bases in between. There are 14 residues in the CDR3. The CDR3 here is CATSRDPAEYGYTF. DNA for the CDR3: TGTGCCACCAGCAGAGATCCGGCGGAATATGGCTACACCTTC.